This TCR beta chain was profiled in a study of blood T cell repertoires in COVID-19. In the study overall: Collection of acute and convalescent COVID-19 samples took place in the United States, Italy and Spain.

Germline CDR1 reads SGHRS; CDR2 reads YFSETQ. V lost 3 bases and J lost 0; bases outside the gene matches: 5. CDR3 length: 17 residues. The method was immunoSEQ multiplex PCR; TCRdb's version includes in-frame clones alone and lacks a portion of them. The table shows 100,000 to 150,000 clones, with over 60% occurring only once. This clonotype was sampled from a woman between 65 and 79 years old with acute or convalescent COVID-19. Sequencing was done on a sample of peripheral blood. This chain uses TRBV5-1 with TRBJ2-6; 8 bases fit TRBD1. This CDR3 reads CASSYGQGSSGANVLTF. In nucleotides, the CDR3 is TGCGCCAGCAGCTACGGACAGGGCAGCTCTGGGGCCAACGTCCTGACTTTC.